The 5 T cell receptor beta chains below all came from one sample that was sequenced in a study of blood T cell repertoires in COVID-19. Assay used: immunoSEQ multiplex PCR; TCRdb lists only in-frame clones, some missing. The sample lists about 200,000 clones, about 78% seen once, with less than 7% in the top ten. Sequencing was carried out using peripheral blood. These receptors all come from a woman aged 70 to 79 with acute or convalescent COVID-19.

This chain joins TRBV7-2 and TRBJ2-3, with a weak D call TRBD1 (5 bases). This CDR3 region has 17 residues. V lost 6 bases and J 2 bases, leaving 21 bases between the germline ends. CDR1 and CDR2 from the germline V gene are SGHTA and FQGNSA. CDR3 DNA sequence: TGTGCCAGCAGTCCGACCAGGGCAGGCCTCTACACAGATACGCAGTATTTT. Translated, it gives CASSPTRAGLYTDTQYF.

This rearrangement joins TRBV5-1 to TRBJ2-5, with 9 positions matching TRBD1. Germline V CDR1 and CDR2: SGHRS, YFSETQ. The V segment lost 3 bases and the J segment 0 bases; nucleotides outside the gene matches: 9. CDR3 length equals 17 residues. In DNA form, the CDR3 reads TGCGCCAGCAGCTCGGGACAGGGCCTGTGGTACCAAGAGACCCAGTACTTC. Its protein product is CASSSGQGLWYQETQYF.

The rearrangement links TRBV5-1 to TRBJ2-2; perhaps TRBD1 as D (6 bases). The CDR3 has 14 amino acids. Germline V gene data show CDR1 as SGHRS and CDR2 as YFSETQ. Trimming took 3 bases from V and 4 from J, leaving 10 bases between them. CDR3 loop: CASSYRAGTGELFF. The CDR3 nucleotides read TGCGCCAGCAGCTACAGGGCGGGCACCGGGGAGCTGTTTTTT. The full variable domain, completed using reference TRBV5-1 and TRBJ2-2, is KAGVTQTPRYLIKTRGQQVTLSCSPISGHRSVSWYQQTPGQGLQFLFEYFSETQRNKGNFPGRFSGRQFSNSRSEMNVSTLELGDSALYLCASSYRAGTGELFFGEGSRLTVL.

The chain has TRBV7-8 and TRBJ1-2; D remains ambiguous. V lost 1 base and J lost 8, with 11 bases in between. This CDR3 comprises 13 residues. Germline V CDR1 and CDR2: SGHVS, FQNEAQ. The CDR3 DNA reads TGTGCCAGCAGCTTAGGGGAAGAGCGGGGCTACACCTTC. It yields the protein CASSLGEERGYTF. Full variable domain (missing parts from reference TRBV7-8 and TRBJ1-2): GAGVSQSPRYKVAKRGQDVALRCDPISGHVSLFWYQQALGQGPEFLTYFQNEAQLDKSGLPSDRFFAERPEGSVSTLKIQRTQQEDSAVYLCASSLGEERGYTFGSGTRLTVV.

V gene TRBV14 combines with J gene TRBJ1-5, with TRBD1 as a possible D gene (5 bases). The CDR3 spans 13 residues. Trimming stripped 0 bases from V and 9 bases from J, with 9 bases between. From germline, CDR1 is SGHDN and CDR2 FVKESK. The DNA for the CDR3 is TGTGCCAGCAGCCAAGACAGGGCGGCGCCCCAGCATTTT. Translation gives CASSQDRAAPQHF.